The clone carrying this T cell receptor (beta chain) has a handful of counts. Its target is not known. The length of the CDR3 is 12 residues. The V segment lost 7 bases and the J segment 1 base; nucleotides outside the gene matches: 3. The V gene's germline CDR1 is SQVTM and CDR2 ANQGSEA. This sample stems from a study of identical twins. Regarding the study as a whole: Excess twin sharing in beta out-of-frame sequences was weaker.

TCRdb re-analysed the 5' RACE reads in MiXCR, keeping a single row per CDR3 protein. The sample contains about 1.7 million distinct CDR3 sequences, roughly a third of which appear only once. This rearrangement joins TRBV29-1 to TRBJ1-1; TRBD1 aligns across 7 bases. The specimen sequenced was cord blood. This receptor was taken from a newborn girl in good health. This chain's CDR3 is CSGWDRNTEAFF. The CDR3 nucleotides are TGCAGCGGCTGGGACAGGAACACTGAAGCTTTCTTT.